Following are 28 T cell receptor beta chains from one sample sequenced in a study of blood T cell repertoires in COVID-19. The repertoire was sequenced with immunoSEQ multiplex PCR; TCRdb's copy has only in-frame clones and lacks some. Found here are fewer than 250,000 clones, approximately 87% of them singletons; the top ten hold more than 0.7%. What was sequenced was peripheral blood. The origin of the receptors is a woman in her 70s with acute or convalescent COVID-19.

V usage is TRBV7-8 and J usage is TRBJ2-2, with 7 nucleotides matching TRBD2. The V segment lost 3 bases and the J segment 4 bases; nucleotides outside the gene matches: 5. The CDR3 is 15 residues long. Germline V gene data show CDR1 as SGHVS and CDR2 as FQNEAQ. DNA of the CDR3: TGTGCCAGCAGCTTTTTAGCGGGTGCCACCGGGGAGCTGTTTTTT. Protein product: CASSFLAGATGELFF.

About this clone itself: A read error may produce the germline difference seen at one junction end. V is TRBV7-9 and J is TRBJ2-1; 11 bases are a match to TRBD2. The germline V gene encodes CDR1 SEHNR and CDR2 FQNEAQ (reference sequence). The CDR3 has 15 residues. In DNA form, the CDR3 reads TGTGCCAGCAACTTAGGGACTAGCGGTCACAATGAGCAGTTCTTC. It is translated as CASNLGTSGHNEQFF.

CDR3 sequence: CASSIMRTGRGQPQHF. The CDR3 DNA reads TGTGCCAGTAGTATTATGAGGACAGGGCGAGGCCAGCCCCAGCATTTT. V usage is TRBV19 and J usage is TRBJ1-5; 8 bases line up with TRBD1. CDR3 size: 16 residues. Germline trimming cut 3 bases from V and 7 bases from J; bases unmatched to any gene: 11. Per germline, CDR1 LNHDA and CDR2 SQIVND (reference sequence).

The CDR3: CASSTPGTGLNEAFF. CDR3 nucleotides: TGTGCCAGCAGCACCCCCGGGACAGGGTTAAATGAAGCTTTCTTT. V and J are TRBV21-1 and TRBJ1-1; TRBD1 is taken as the D call from the table, unchecked against the DNA. TRBV21-1 is assigned pseudogene status. This CDR3 is 15 amino acids long.

The chain recombines TRBV19 with TRBJ1-5; maybe TRBD1 (6 bases). The length of the CDR3 is 16 residues. Germline V gives CDR1 LNHDA, CDR2 SQIVND (reference sequence). Trimming pared 5 bases from V and 2 bases from J, leaving 16 bases between. The chain's CDR3 is CASSEGGAQGNQPQHF. In nucleotides, the CDR3 is TGTGCCAGTAGTGAGGGGGGGGCGCAGGGCAATCAGCCCCAGCATTTT.

The CDR3 loop is CASTGFQETQYF. The CDR3 DNA sequence: TGTGCCAGTACAGGGTTCCAAGAGACCCAGTACTTC. The V and J genes are TRBV28 and TRBJ2-5; TRBD1 is a possible D gene (6 bases). The CDR3 runs 12 residues. Deletions cut 9 bases from V and 1 base from J, with 9 bases between. Germline assignment: CDR1 MDHEN and CDR2 SYDVKM.

The rearrangement links TRBV7-2 to TRBJ1-1; D is uncertain. Trimming cost V 2 bases and J 7 bases, with 11 bases left between them. This CDR3 is built from 13 residues. CDR1 and CDR2 from the germline V gene are SGHTA and FQGNSA. CDR3 loop: CASSLRLQLEAFF. The DNA of the CDR3 is TGTGCCAGCAGCTTACGATTGCAACTTGAAGCTTTCTTT.

The genes are TRBV5-1 and TRBJ2-7; tentatively, D is TRBD1 (5 bases). From germline, CDR1 is SGHRS and CDR2 YFSETQ. V was pared by 0 bases and J by 1 base, with 8 bases between. The CDR3 has 14 amino acids. CDR3 in amino acids: CASSLGAGSYEQYF. CDR3 coding DNA: TGCGCCAGCAGCTTGGGGGCAGGGTCCTACGAGCAGTACTTC.

This rearrangement joins TRBV27 to TRBJ1-6; no clear D gene. V dropped 5 bases and J dropped 0 bases, with 11 bases sitting between them. This CDR3 has 16 residues. The germline V gene has CDR1 MNHEY and CDR2 SMNVEV (reference sequence). The CDR3 DNA is TGTGCCAGCAGTGCCATGAGTAGCTCCTATAATTCACCCCTCCACTTT. Its protein is CASSAMSSSYNSPLHF.

The rearrangement links TRBV5-8 to TRBJ2-7; D perhaps matches TRBD1 (6 bases). V was clipped by 0 bases and J by 3 bases, with 7 bases between them. This CDR3 has 13 residues. CDR1 SGHTS and CDR2 YDEGEE come from the germline V gene. Written as DNA, the CDR3 is TGTGCCAGCAGCTTGGGACAGGTCTACGAGCAGTACTTC. Translating it yields CASSLGQVYEQYF.

This chain connects TRBV5-1 to TRBJ2-3; 9 bases fit TRBD2. The V gene end was trimmed by 0 bases and the J gene end by 5 bases; junction bases not matched to a gene: 7. CDR3 size: 16 residues. Germline-derived CDR1 and CDR2 are SGHRS and YFSETQ. Here the CDR3 reads CASSLVAGGPIDTQYF. CDR3 bases: TGCGCCAGCAGCTTGGTTGCGGGAGGGCCGATAGATACGCAGTATTTT.

This sequence joins TRBV9 and TRBJ1-1; 7 positions match TRBD1. Losses at the gene ends were 0 bases for V and 5 bases for J; bases not matched to a gene: 7. This CDR3 is 15 amino acids long. CDR1 is SGDLS and CDR2 is YYNGEE in the germline V gene. CDR3 in amino acids: CASSVEGGAETEAFF. CDR3 nucleotide sequence: TGTGCCAGCAGCGTAGAAGGGGGCGCGGAGACTGAAGCTTTCTTT.

This rearrangement joins TRBV6-2 or TRBV6-3 to TRBJ2-2; 12 nucleotides agree with TRBD2. Germline V gene lookup returns CDR1 MNHEY and CDR2 SVGEGT. The CDR3 has 19 residues. V trimming: 4 bases; J trimming: 2 bases; junction bases outside the gene matches: 11. The CDR3 here is CASSSGLAGLFGNTGELFF. DNA for the CDR3: TGTGCCAGCAGTTCCGGACTAGCGGGATTATTTGGTAACACCGGGGAGCTGTTTTTT.

J is TRBJ1-2 and V is TRBV6-2 or TRBV6-3; tentatively, D is TRBD1 (5 bases). V shed 6 bases and J shed 7 bases, with 15 bases lying between them. The CDR3 has 13 residues. The germline CDR1 and CDR2 sequences are MNHEY and SVGEGT. CDR3: CASSLDIGGGYTF. The CDR3 DNA reads TGTGCCAGCAGCCTGGACATCGGGGGTGGCTACACCTTC.

As regards this clone: Other DNA sequences in this specimen translate into the identical CDR3. This chain joins TRBV5-1 and TRBJ1-1; D unresolved. Deletions cut 0 bases from V and 1 base from J, with 7 bases between. CDR1 and CDR2 (germline): SGHRS, YFSETQ. The CDR3 has 14 residues. For the CDR3, the DNA is TGCGCCAGCAGCTTGGACGGGAGGAACACTGAAGCTTTCTTT. Translation gives CASSLDGRNTEAFF.

The rearrangement links TRBV10-2 to TRBJ2-1; unclear D gene. This CDR3 has 11 residues. Trimming cost V 6 bases and J 3 bases, with 3 bases left between them. Germline loops: CDR1 WSHSY, CDR2 SAAADI. The CDR3: CASSGYNEQFF. The CDR3 nucleotides are TGCGCCAGCAGCGGCTACAATGAGCAGTTCTTC.

The chain combines TRBV28 with TRBJ1-6, with a tentative D call TRBD1 (5 bases). The CDR3 is 14 residues long. V lost 2 bases and J lost 10, with 12 bases in between. The germline gives CDR1 MDHEN, CDR2 SYDVKM. The CDR3 spells CASSLQGWGSPLHF. CDR3 DNA sequence: TGTGCCAGCAGTTTACAGGGTTGGGGCTCACCCCTCCACTTT.

The CDR3 loop reads CASSGTGGRTQYF. For the CDR3, the DNA is TGTGCCAGCAGTGGGACAGGGGGCCGTACGCAGTATTTT. This chain links TRBV12-3 or TRBV12-4 with TRBJ2-3; 12 bases align to TRBD1. The CDR3 sequence is 13 residues long. Trimming took 5 bases from V and 8 from J; bases not matched to a gene: 2.

The chain has TRBV28 and TRBJ2-5; 10 bases line up with TRBD2. CDR3 size: 16 residues. J lost 3 bases, V lost 7 bases, and 11 bases had no gene match. Germline values: CDR1 MDHEN, CDR2 SYDVKM. CDR3 loop: CASTTIGLAGEETQYF. CDR3 DNA: TGTGCCAGCACTACTATCGGGCTAGCGGGAGAAGAGACCCAGTACTTC.

The chain recombines TRBV7-2 with TRBJ2-1; 12 bases align to TRBD1. The germline V gene has CDR1 SGHTA and CDR2 FQGNSA. The V segment lost 5 bases and the J segment 7 bases; nucleotides outside the gene matches: 9. There are 16 residues in the CDR3. This chain's CDR3 is CASSKDRDRGRNEQFF. In DNA form, the CDR3 reads TGTGCCAGCAGCAAAGACCGGGACAGGGGGCGTAATGAGCAGTTCTTC.

The V call is TRBV11-3, the J call TRBJ2-7, with 10 bases identical to TRBD2. Germline loops: CDR1 SGHNT, CDR2 YENEEA. The V segment lost 2 bases and the J segment 2 bases; nucleotides outside the gene matches: 3. The CDR3 runs to 15 residues. The DNA of the CDR3 is TGTGCCAGCAGCTTAACCAGCGGGAGGGCCTACGAGCAGTACTTC. This codes for CASSLTSGRAYEQYF.

The V gene is TRBV3-1 (or the pseudogene TRBV3-2), the J gene TRBJ2-7, with 10 nucleotides matching TRBD2. The CDR3 has 14 residues. Germline CDR1 and CDR2: LGHDT and YNNKEL (reference sequence). Trimming took 5 bases from V and 6 from J; bases not matched to a gene: 7. CDR3: CASSLSGRGSEQYF. The DNA for the CDR3 is TGTGCCAGCAGCTTGAGCGGGAGGGGGTCCGAGCAGTACTTC.

V and J are TRBV6-5 and TRBJ1-1, with a possible D match to TRBD1 (5 bases). V lost 2 bases, J lost 0 bases, and 10 bases lay in between. Germline CDR1 is MNHEY and CDR2 is SVGAGI. This CDR3 spans 15 amino acids. DNA of the CDR3: TGTGCCAGCAGTTACGACAGCACCATGAACACTGAAGCTTTCTTT. Translation: CASSYDSTMNTEAFF.

This rearrangement joins TRBV4-1 to TRBJ2-3, with TRBD2 matching 7 bases. With 1 base clipped from V and 3 bases from J, the junction kept 4 bases outside the gene matches. CDR3 length: 15 residues. CDR1 and CDR2 (germline): MGHRA, YSYEKL. CDR3 residues: CASSQGLGRTDTQYF. CDR3 coding DNA: TGCGCCAGCAGCCAAGGGCTCGGGAGGACAGATACGCAGTATTTT.

The V gene is TRBV11-2, the J gene TRBJ2-7, with TRBD1 matching over 7 bases. The CDR3 covers 13 residues. V trimming: 3 bases; J trimming: 7 bases; junction bases outside the gene matches: 6. Germline CDR1 and CDR2: SGHAT and FQNNGV. The CDR3, as DNA: TGTGCCAGCAGCTTTGGGACAGCCACTGAGCAGTACTTC. Translating it yields CASSFGTATEQYF. Full variable domain (rest looked up from reference TRBV11-2 and TRBJ2-7): EAGVAQSPRYKIIEKRQSVAFWCNPISGHATLYWYQQILGQGPKLLIQFQNNGVVDDSQLPKDRFSAERLKGVDSTLKIQPAKLEDSAVYLCASSFGTATEQYFGPGTRLTVT.

V usage is TRBV5-1 and J usage is TRBJ1-4; D is ambiguous. The CDR3 spans 14 residues. Trimming took off 0 bases at V and 7 bases at J, with 10 bases between the two ends. From germline, CDR1 is SGHRS and CDR2 YFSETQ. The CDR3 DNA follows: TGCGCCAGCAGCTTGGCTGGCGGCGGTGAAAAACTGTTTTTT. Translation gives CASSLAGGGEKLFF.

The V gene is TRBV11-2, the J gene TRBJ2-7; D unclear. Trimming removed 6 bases from V and 3 bases from J, with 12 bases in between. The CDR3 consists of 13 residues. Germline V gene data show CDR1 as SGHAT and CDR2 as FQNNGV. The CDR3 reads CASRRDTFYEQYF. The DNA of the CDR3 is TGTGCCAGCAGACGCGACACCTTCTACGAGCAGTACTTC. The full variable domain, its missing parts supplied by reference TRBV11-2 and TRBJ2-7, is EAGVAQSPRYKIIEKRQSVAFWCNPISGHATLYWYQQILGQGPKLLIQFQNNGVVDDSQLPKDRFSAERLKGVDSTLKIQPAKLEDSAVYLCASRRDTFYEQYFGPGTRLTVT.

V gene TRBV7-9 combines with J gene TRBJ1-2; maybe TRBD1 (6 bases). Deletions cut 6 bases from V and 6 bases from J, with 14 bases between. From germline, CDR1 is SEHNR and CDR2 FQNEAQ (reference sequence). There are 13 residues in the CDR3. The DNA for the CDR3 is TGTGCCAGCAGTTTGGACAGAACACATGGCTACACCTTC. This encodes CASSLDRTHGYTF.